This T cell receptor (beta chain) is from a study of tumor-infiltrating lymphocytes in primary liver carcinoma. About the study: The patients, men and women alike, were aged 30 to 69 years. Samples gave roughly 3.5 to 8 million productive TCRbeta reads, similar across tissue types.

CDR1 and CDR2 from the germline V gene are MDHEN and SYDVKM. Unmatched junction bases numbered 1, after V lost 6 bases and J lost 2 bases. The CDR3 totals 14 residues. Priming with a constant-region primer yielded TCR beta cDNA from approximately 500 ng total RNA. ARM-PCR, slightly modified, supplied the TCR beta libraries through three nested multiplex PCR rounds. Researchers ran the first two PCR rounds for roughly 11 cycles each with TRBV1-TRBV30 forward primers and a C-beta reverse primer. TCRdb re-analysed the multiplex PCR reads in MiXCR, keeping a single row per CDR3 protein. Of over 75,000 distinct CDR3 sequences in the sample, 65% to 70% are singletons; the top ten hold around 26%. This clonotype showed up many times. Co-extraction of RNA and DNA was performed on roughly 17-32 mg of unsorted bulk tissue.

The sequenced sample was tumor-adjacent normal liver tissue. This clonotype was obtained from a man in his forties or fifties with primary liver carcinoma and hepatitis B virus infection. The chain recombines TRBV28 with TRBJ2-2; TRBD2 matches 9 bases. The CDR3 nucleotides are TGTGCCAGCAGCCTAGCGGGAAACACCGGGGAGCTGTTTTTT. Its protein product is CASSLAGNTGELFF.